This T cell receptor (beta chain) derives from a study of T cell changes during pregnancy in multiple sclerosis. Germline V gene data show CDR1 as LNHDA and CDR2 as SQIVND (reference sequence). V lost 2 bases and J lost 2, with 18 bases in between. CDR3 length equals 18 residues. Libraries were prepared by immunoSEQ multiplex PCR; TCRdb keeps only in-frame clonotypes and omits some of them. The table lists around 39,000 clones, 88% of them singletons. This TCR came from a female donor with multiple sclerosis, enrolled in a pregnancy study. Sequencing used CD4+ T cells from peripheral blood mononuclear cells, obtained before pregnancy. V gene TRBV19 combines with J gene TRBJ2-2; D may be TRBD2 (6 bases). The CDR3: CASSILGGISRNTGELFF. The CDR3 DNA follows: TGTGCCAGTAGTATATTGGGCGGGATCTCAAGAAACACCGGGGAGCTGTTTTTT.